A single sample gave rise to the 7 T cell receptor beta chains below, sequenced in a study of metastatic and nonmetastatic thyroid tumors. Until they underwent thyroid surgery, no patient had received any treatment. TCRdb re-called the PCR reads via MiXCR. The table has tens of thousands of clones, roughly 27% seen once. Specimen: blood. Every receptor here comes from a female donor with papillary thyroid cancer or a benign thyroid nodule (not recorded which). Some clones in this sample may be carry-over from other donors' samples.

This chain joins TRBV11-2 and TRBJ2-3; 16 bases agree with TRBD2. The V segment lost 1 base and the J segment 5 bases; nucleotides outside the gene matches: 6. This CDR3 contains 18 residues. Germline V gene lookup returns CDR1 SGHAT and CDR2 FQNNGV. CDR3 in amino acids: CASSLGGTSGGAIDTQYF. The CDR3 DNA reads as TGTGCCAGCAGCTTAGGCGGGACTAGCGGGGGGGCAATAGATACGCAGTATTTT.

The chain links TRBV2 to TRBJ2-5; D is possibly TRBD1 or TRBD2 (6 bases each). The ends were cut back, 6 bases at V and 10 bases at J, with 21 bases in the middle. Germline V gene sequence: CDR1 SNHLY, CDR2 FYNNEI. There are 14 residues in the CDR3. CDR3 bases: TGTGCCAGCAGGCGCGACAGGCGGTCGGGGGACCAGTACTTC. Translated, it gives CASRRDRRSGDQYF.

By share, this clone ranks as medium-sized. The chain couples TRBV6-1 to TRBJ1-2; possible D gene TRBD1, 5 bases. CDR3 length: 12 residues. Germline loops: CDR1 MNHNS, CDR2 SASEGT. Trimming removed 8 bases from V and 8 bases from J, with 15 bases in between. The CDR3 spells CASGTRVSGYTF. DNA of the CDR3: TGTGCCAGCGGTACCAGGGTCTCGGGCTACACCTTC.

This clone turned up a few times. V and J are TRBV5-6 and TRBJ1-4, with no clear D. Germline V gene data show CDR1 as SGHDT and CDR2 as YYEEEE. CDR3 size: 13 residues. Trimming stripped 0 bases from V and 8 bases from J, with 8 bases between. CDR3 bases: TGTGCCAGCAGCTTGGCTTCTGGGGAAAAACTGTTTTTT. This codes for CASSLASGEKLFF.

CDR3 coding DNA: TGTGCCAGCAGTGAGACGTCTAGCGGTGTGGATACCCAGTACTTC. The encoded protein is CASSETSSGVDTQYF. V is TRBV2 and J is TRBJ2-5; 7 bases agree with TRBD2. V was clipped by 3 bases and J by 8 bases; unmatched bases: 12. The CDR3 runs 15 residues. Germline lookup yields CDR1 SNHLY and CDR2 FYNNEI. The full variable domain, with the rest looked up from reference TRBV2 and TRBJ2-5, is EPEVTQTPSHQVTQMGQEVILRCVPISNHLYFYWYRQILGQKVEFLVSFYNNEISEKSEIFDDQFSVERPDGSNFTLKIRSTKLEDSAMYFCASSETSSGVDTQYFGPGTRLLVL.

The chain joins TRBV20-1 to TRBJ2-7; D is unclear. The CDR3 totals 13 residues. CDR1 is DFQATT, CDR2 SNEGSKA, per germline (reference sequence). V lost 4 bases, J lost 2 bases, and 12 bases lay in between. The DNA of the CDR3 is TGCAGTGCTAAGCCCCTCATCGCCTACGAGCAGTACTTC. Amino acids: CSAKPLIAYEQYF.

This rearrangement joins TRBV6-1 to TRBJ1-2; D is perhaps TRBD1 (6 bases). The CDR3 runs 15 residues. Trimming shortened V by 5 bases and J by 0 bases, and 13 bases separated the two germline ends. Germline CDR1 is MNHNS and CDR2 is SASEGT. CDR3 amino acids: CASSRMDSTNYGYTF. The CDR3 nucleotides are TGTGCCAGCAGTCGGATGGACAGCACTAACTATGGCTACACCTTC.